This T cell receptor (beta chain) originates from a study of shared clonotypes between healthy human individuals. The wider study: The donor pool was made up of a couple of women and three men aged 18 to 49.

CDR3 length equals 10 residues. CDR1 and CDR2 (germline): MNHNS, SASEGT. The V gene lost 4 bases and the J gene lost 9 bases, with 4 bases spanning the gap. Sorted-subset replicate PCR reactions were performed with 200 ng DNA, corresponding to about 32,000 T cell genomes. Assay: immunoSEQ multiplex PCR; the TCRdb copy retains only in-frame clones and omits some. The sample has about 2 million clones, about 95% seen once. Terminally differentiated effector memory CD45RA+ cells were left out of the naive CD8 fraction, which was CD45RO-negative and positively selected for CCR7. The receptor was isolated from a man younger than 30 in good health. The sample was naive CD8+ T cells sorted from blood. The chain has TRBV6-1 and TRBJ2-1; D is undetermined. CDR3 coding DNA: TGTGCCAGCAGTGGTATTGAGCAGTTCTTC. Amino acid sequence: CASSGIEQFF.